Below, 8 T cell receptor beta chains from the same sample are listed, as sequenced in a study of blood T cell repertoires in COVID-19. The data were produced by immunoSEQ multiplex PCR, yet TCRdb's version contains in-frame clones alone and is incomplete. The sample has fewer than 450,000 clones, approximately 91% seen once. Sample: peripheral blood. Receptors originate from a woman aged 70-85 years with COVID-19, enrolled during active disease.

The chain is built from TRBV9 and TRBJ2-3; TRBD2 aligns across 9 bases. The CDR3 has 17 amino acids. The V segment lost 4 bases and the J segment 2 bases; nucleotides outside the gene matches: 11. Per the germline V gene, CDR1 is SGDLS and CDR2 is YYNGEE. The chain's CDR3 is CASSLEETSGYTDTQYF. The CDR3 nucleotides are TGTGCCAGCAGCCTTGAGGAGACTAGCGGATACACAGATACGCAGTATTTT.

The chain has TRBV10-3 and TRBJ1-1; a possible D gene is TRBD1 (5 bases). Germline assignment: CDR1 ENHRY and CDR2 SYGVKD. This CDR3 spans 14 amino acids. Trimming left V 6 bases short and J 0 bases short, with 11 bases between. CDR3 region: CAIRDDSMNTEAFF. The DNA of the CDR3 is TGTGCCATCAGAGACGACAGCATGAACACTGAAGCTTTCTTT.

The chain recombines TRBV3-1 (or the pseudogene TRBV3-2) with TRBJ1-4, with 8 bases matching TRBD1. V gave up 1 base and J gave up 5 bases; unmatched junction bases: 3. There are 15 residues in the CDR3. Germline V lookup: CDR1 LGHDT, CDR2 YNNKEL (reference sequence). The CDR3 region is CASSQGRTGNEKLFF. The CDR3 nucleotides read TGTGCCAGCAGCCAAGGAAGGACAGGGAATGAAAAACTGTTTTTT.

V is TRBV7-9 and J is TRBJ1-1; 7 bases fit TRBD1. Germline V gene lookup returns CDR1 SEHNR and CDR2 FQNEAQ (reference sequence). The junction had 8 bases not matched to a gene; V was cut back by 8 bases and J by 5 bases. The CDR3 contains 13 residues. The CDR3 spells CASRDRGPTEAFF. In DNA, the CDR3 is TGTGCCAGCCGGGACAGAGGTCCGACTGAAGCTTTCTTT.

CDR3 loop: CASSLPSNSPLHF. CDR3 bases: TGTGCCAGCAGCTTACCTTCTAATTCACCCCTCCACTTT. The V and J genes are TRBV7-9 and TRBJ1-6; no firm D call. The V end was cut by 2 bases, the J end by 6 bases, with 5 bases between. Germline V gene data show CDR1 as SEHNR and CDR2 as FQNEAQ (reference sequence). CDR3 length: 13 amino acids.

The gene calls are TRBV7-3 and TRBJ1-1; D not resolved. Germline V CDR1 and CDR2: SGHTA, FQGTGA. The CDR3 covers 13 residues. V lost 4 bases, J lost 0 bases, and 6 bases lay in between. In DNA, the CDR3 is TGTGCCAGCAGCTCTCAGATGAACACTGAAGCTTTCTTT. Protein product: CASSSQMNTEAFF.

The chain employs TRBV7-9 and TRBJ1-1, with D unresolved. This CDR3 region has 13 residues. V lost 5 bases, J lost 3 bases, and 10 bases lay in between. The germline CDR1 and CDR2 sequences are SEHNR and FQNEAQ (reference sequence). This CDR3 is CASSPWADTEAFF. The CDR3 DNA sequence: TGTGCCAGCAGCCCCTGGGCCGACACTGAAGCTTTCTTT.

This chain joins TRBV5-1 and TRBJ1-3, with 8 bases aligning to TRBD1. Unmatched junction bases numbered 7, after V lost 4 bases and J lost 4 bases. Germline-derived CDR1 and CDR2 are SGHRS and YFSETQ. The CDR3 is 15 amino acids. CDR3 region: CASSIRQGSGNTIYF. As DNA, the CDR3 is TGCGCCAGCAGCATACGACAGGGGTCAGGAAACACCATATATTTT.